This T cell receptor (beta chain) stems from a study of shared clonotypes between healthy human individuals. Background on the study: Sampling drew on donors who were a couple of women and a few men aged 18 to 49.

Adult Caucasians living in Nashville, Tennessee made up all of the donors. In the CD4+ fraction, cells were divided into CD45RA+ naive and CD45RA-negative memory subsets. Across several immunoSEQ plates, the genomic DNA of each subset was split evenly. Assay: immunoSEQ multiplex PCR; the TCRdb copy retains only in-frame clones and omits some. The sample has 2 million to 2.5 million clones; 90% to 96% are singletons. The CDR3 sequence is 14 residues long. Deletions cut 7 bases from V and 2 bases from J, with 14 bases between. CDR1 is MNHNS and CDR2 is SASEGT in the germline V gene. The sequencing sample was made of naive CD4+ T cells sorted from blood. The sample's subset: CD45RA+ positively selected. The clonotype comes from a man younger than 35 in good health. The genes are TRBV6-1 and TRBJ2-5; TRBD2 might be the D (5 bases). This chain's CDR3 is CASTTAAGQETQYF. CDR3 bases: TGTGCCAGCACAACAGCGGCCGGTCAAGAGACCCAGTACTTC.